Presented here are 32 T cell receptor beta chains from one specimen sequenced in a study of T cell responses to AZD1222 COVID-19 vaccine. TCRdb's copy holds only in-frame clones and misses some; the assay was immunoSEQ multiplex PCR. The table shows 150,000 or so clones, with 89% occurring only once. Sequenced material: peripheral blood, taken on day 0 of AZD1222 vaccination. These receptors were taken from an adult in good health.

This clone was detected only once. The chain combines TRBV10-3 with TRBJ2-7, with D unclear. V shed 8 bases and J shed 2 bases, with 10 bases lying between them. This CDR3 has 12 residues. Germline V gene data show CDR1 as ENHRY and CDR2 as SYGVKD. The chain's CDR3 is CAIAAAPYEQYF. The CDR3 DNA follows: TGTGCCATCGCGGCAGCCCCCTACGAGCAGTACTTC.

In its sample, this clone was seen once. The rearrangement uses TRBV6-4 and TRBJ2-6; a possible D gene is TRBD1 (6 bases). The CDR3 contains 18 residues. CDR1 and CDR2 (germline): MRHNA, SNTAGT. V gave up 6 bases and J gave up 1 base, with 19 bases separating them. In DNA, the CDR3 is TGTGCCAGCAGGGAATCCGGGACACCCGGGTCTGGGGCCAACGTCCTGACTTTC. Translated: CASRESGTPGSGANVLTF.

J is TRBJ2-6 and V is TRBV4-3, with D tentatively TRBD1 or TRBD2 (5 bases each). Deletions cut 2 bases from V and 0 bases from J, with 11 bases between. The CDR3 has 17 residues. Looked up from germline, CDR1 is LGHNA and CDR2 is YSLEER. In DNA form, the CDR3 reads TGCGCCAGCAGCCAATCTGGGACCCTCTCTGGGGCCAACGTCCTGACTTTC. This codes for CASSQSGTLSGANVLTF.

This clone was counted a single time. The gene calls are TRBV29-1 and TRBJ1-2; 9 bases align to TRBD1. The CDR3 runs to 15 residues. Germline V CDR1 and CDR2: SQVTM, ANQGSEA. J gave up 5 bases and V 6 bases, and 13 bases lay outside the gene matches. The DNA of the CDR3 is TGCAGCGTAGAGCCCTGGACAGGGGAAGAATATGGCTACACCTTC. The encoded protein is CSVEPWTGEEYGYTF.

The chain joins TRBV18 to TRBJ2-3; 7 bases are shared with TRBD1. From germline, CDR1 is KGHSH and CDR2 LQKENI. The CDR3 totals 15 residues. The junction had 8 bases not matched to a gene; V was cut back by 6 bases and J by 2 bases. The CDR3: CASSERDSFTDTQYF. CDR3 sequence (DNA): TGTGCCAGCTCGGAACGGGACAGTTTCACAGATACGCAGTATTTT.

This clone was seen once. The V and J genes are TRBV11-2 and TRBJ1-4; no definite D call. The CDR3 contains 15 residues. Germline lookup yields CDR1 SGHAT and CDR2 FQNNGV. Trimming took 5 bases from V and 7 from J, leaving 17 bases between them. CDR3 in DNA: TGTGCCAGCAGCCAAGACGGAGATCCAACTGAAAAACTGTTTTTT. As protein: CASSQDGDPTEKLFF.

The chain carries TRBV5-1 and TRBJ2-7; TRBD2 agrees at 14 bases. J gave up 4 bases and V 4 bases, and 4 bases lay outside the gene matches. CDR3 size: 15 residues. Germline CDR1 is SGHRS and CDR2 is YFSETQ. The CDR3 sequence: CASSRTSGRSYEQYF. The DNA of the CDR3 is TGCGCCAGCAGCCGGACTAGCGGGAGGTCGTACGAGCAGTACTTC.

V gene TRBV2 combines with J gene TRBJ2-7, with D possibly TRBD1 on 5 matching bases. The CDR3 covers 14 residues. CDR1 and CDR2 (germline): SNHLY, FYNNEI. Trimming left V 3 bases short and J 1 base short, with 10 bases between. The DNA for the CDR3 is TGTGCCAGCAGTGAGGCAGGGCCATCCTACGAGCAGTACTTC. It encodes CASSEAGPSYEQYF.

V usage is TRBV6-2 or TRBV6-3 and J usage is TRBJ2-5; weak D call: TRBD1 (6 bases). The germline V gene encodes CDR1 MNHEY and CDR2 SVGEGT. The ends were cut back, 2 bases at V and 2 bases at J, with 12 bases in the middle. The CDR3 loop spans 15 amino acids. CDR3 sequence reads: CASSYTGQIQETQYF. In nucleotides, the CDR3 is TGTGCCAGCAGTTACACAGGACAGATACAAGAGACCCAGTACTTC.

V usage is TRBV7-2 and J usage is TRBJ2-1; no definite D call. The germline V and J ends were trimmed by 5 bases and 6 bases, with 14 bases remaining between them. This CDR3 is built from 14 residues. Germline lookup yields CDR1 SGHTA and CDR2 FQGNSA. The CDR3 DNA sequence: TGTGCCAGCAGCCCCACTGGAGTGGTCAATGAGCAGTTCTTC. It yields the protein CASSPTGVVNEQFF.

This chain uses TRBV11-2 with TRBJ2-7, with D possibly matching TRBD1 (5 bases). Trimming removed 0 bases from V and 1 base from J, with 10 bases in between. The CDR3 totals 15 residues. The germline gives CDR1 SGHAT, CDR2 FQNNGV. Written as DNA, the CDR3 is TGTGCCAGCAGCTTAGAAGGGGCACAGTCCTACGAGCAGTACTTC. It yields the protein CASSLEGAQSYEQYF.

J is TRBJ2-3 and V is TRBV29-1; the match to TRBD2 covers 7 bases. The CDR3 length is 14 residues. V was pared by 6 bases and J by 1 base, with 7 bases of the junction left unmatched. Germline values: CDR1 SQVTM, CDR2 ANQGSEA. For the CDR3, the DNA is TGCAGCGTCGCCAAGGCGGGGGGCACAGATACGCAGTATTTT. It specifies CSVAKAGGTDTQYF.

The V and J genes are TRBV6-5 and TRBJ1-2, with TRBD1 identical over 12 bases. The CDR3 has 14 amino acids. V shed 7 bases and J 7 bases; nucleotides not matched to a gene: 7. The germline CDR1 and CDR2 sequences are MNHEY and SVGAGI. The CDR3 region is CASIPGQGARGYTF. The CDR3 DNA follows: TGTGCCAGCATTCCGGGACAGGGGGCGCGTGGCTACACCTTC.

DNA for the CDR3: TGTGCCAGCAGCTTAGGGGCGTCGAACACTGAAGCTTTCTTT. Protein product: CASSLGASNTEAFF. The genes are TRBV7-3 and TRBJ1-1; D is possibly TRBD1 (5 bases). The CDR3 extends over 14 amino acids. Germline V gene sequence: CDR1 SGHTA, CDR2 FQGTGA. The V end was cut by 2 bases, the J end by 1 base, with 8 bases between. Full variable domain (outside the CDR3, taken from reference TRBV7-3 and TRBJ1-1): GAGVSQTPSNKVTEKGKYVELRCDPISGHTALYWYRQSLGQGPEFLIYFQGTGAADDSGLPNDRFFAVRPEGSVSTLKIQRTERGDSAVYLCASSLGASNTEAFFGQGTRLTVV.

V usage is TRBV11-1 and J usage is TRBJ2-2; weak D call: TRBD1 (5 bases). V was cut by 3 bases and J by 2 bases, with 13 bases left in between. This CDR3 is 16 amino acids long. CDR1 SGHAT and CDR2 FQDESV come from the germline V gene (reference sequence). CDR3 sequence (DNA): TGTGCCAGCAGCTTCTCAACAGGAGCTAACACCGGGGAGCTGTTTTTT. Protein sequence: CASSFSTGANTGELFF.

This chain uses TRBV7-2 with TRBJ1-3; 8 nucleotides agree with TRBD1. The germline V gene has CDR1 SGHTA and CDR2 FQGNSA. The junction had 6 bases not matched to a gene; V was cut back by 5 bases and J by 0 bases. The CDR3 runs 16 residues. CDR3 in amino acids: CASSLQDRVSGNTIYF. CDR3 DNA sequence: TGTGCCAGCAGCCTTCAGGACAGGGTCTCTGGAAACACCATATATTTT.

The J gene is TRBJ2-5, the V gene TRBV7-2; the D gene is possibly TRBD2 (5 bases). The V end lost 4 bases, the J end lost 0 bases, and 9 bases lay between the germline ends. This CDR3 spans 14 amino acids. Germline assignment: CDR1 SGHTA and CDR2 FQGNSA. The CDR3 is CASSYGLHQETQYF. CDR3 bases: TGTGCCAGCAGCTATGGACTCCACCAAGAGACCCAGTACTTC.

The chain employs TRBV9 and TRBJ2-1; 12 nucleotides agree with TRBD2. The CDR3 is 14 amino acids. Germline trimming cut 7 bases from V and 7 bases from J; bases unmatched to any gene: 6. Germline V CDR1 and CDR2: SGDLS, YYNGEE. The CDR3 here is CASSLAGGPNEQFF. The CDR3 DNA follows: TGTGCCAGCTCTCTAGCGGGAGGGCCTAATGAGCAGTTCTTC. The full variable domain, with the rest looked up from reference TRBV9 and TRBJ2-1, is DSGVTQTPKHLITATGQRVTLRCSPRSGDLSVYWYQQSLDQGLQFLIQYYNGEERAKGNILERFSAQQFPDLHSELNLSSLELGDSALYFCASSLAGGPNEQFFGPGTRLTVL.

This chain links TRBV19 with TRBJ2-7; D may be TRBD2 (7 bases). Germline V gene sequence: CDR1 LNHDA, CDR2 SQIVND (reference sequence). Trimming took off 6 bases at V and 3 bases at J, with 18 bases between the two ends. CDR3 length: 15 amino acids. The CDR3 protein is CASSQTGGRIYEQYF. The DNA for the CDR3 is TGTGCCAGTAGCCAGACGGGGGGCAGGATCTACGAGCAGTACTTC.

This clone was counted a single time. The rearrangement uses TRBV9 and TRBJ1-6, with 10 bases that match TRBD1. V gave up 3 bases and J gave up 6 bases; unmatched junction bases: 9. The CDR3 length is 17 residues. Germline CDR1 reads SGDLS; CDR2 reads YYNGEE. CDR3 sequence: CASSAAVGTGANSPLHF. DNA of the CDR3: TGTGCCAGCAGCGCCGCCGTCGGGACAGGGGCTAATTCACCCCTCCACTTT. Filled out from reference TRBV9 and TRBJ1-6, the complete variable domain reads DSGVTQTPKHLITATGQRVTLRCSPRSGDLSVYWYQQSLDQGLQFLIQYYNGEERAKGNILERFSAQQFPDLHSELNLSSLELGDSALYFCASSAAVGTGANSPLHFGNGTRLTVT.

The chain joins TRBV9 to TRBJ2-3; 8 bases fit TRBD2. The CDR3 has 16 residues. Trimming cost V 4 bases and J 4 bases; bases outside gene matches: 11. Per germline, CDR1 SGDLS and CDR2 YYNGEE. Here the CDR3 DNA reads TGTGCCAGCAGCCCCAGGGGCGGGAGGAGGGCAGATACGCAGTATTTT. The encoded protein is CASSPRGGRRADTQYF.

This clone was seen a single time. The chain is built from TRBV7-9 and TRBJ2-2; TRBD2 agrees at 10 bases. The V and J ends lost 1 base and 6 bases, in that order; junction bases with no gene match: 5. Germline CDR1 is SEHNR and CDR2 is FQNEAQ (reference sequence). There are 16 residues in the CDR3. The CDR3 reads CASSLGGLAAPGELFF. The CDR3 DNA follows: TGTGCCAGCAGCTTAGGAGGACTAGCGGCTCCCGGGGAGCTGTTTTTT.

This rearrangement joins TRBV6-1 to TRBJ1-6; D unresolved. Germline V gene sequence: CDR1 MNHNS, CDR2 SASEGT. V was clipped by 4 bases and J by 10 bases, with 20 bases between them. The CDR3 sequence is 16 residues long. In DNA form, the CDR3 reads TGTGCCAGCAGTGCCCCCCGGGCGGGGAAACGGTCACCCCTCCACTTT. This sequence encodes CASSAPRAGKRSPLHF.

The V and J genes are TRBV6-2 or TRBV6-3 and TRBJ2-5; 7 positions agree with TRBD2. J lost 4 bases, V lost 2 bases, and 16 bases had no gene match. The CDR3 spans 18 residues. Germline values: CDR1 MNHEY, CDR2 SVGEGT. CDR3 sequence (DNA): TGTGCCAGCAGTTACAGGGCGGGGGATCGAACCCGAGGAGAGACCCAGTACTTC. This sequence encodes CASSYRAGDRTRGETQYF.

This chain joins TRBV27 and TRBJ1-5; the D gene is possibly TRBD1 (6 bases). Per the germline V gene, CDR1 is MNHEY and CDR2 is SMNVEV (reference sequence). The CDR3 loop spans 15 amino acids. V was trimmed by 6 bases and J by 3 bases, leaving 15 bases between them. The CDR3, as DNA: TGTGCCAGCAGGCCGGAAGGGGGTTACAATCAGCCCCAGCATTTT. Encoded protein: CASRPEGGYNQPQHF.

This chain connects TRBV5-5 to TRBJ1-2; TRBD1 matches at 8 bases. The junction had 13 bases not matched to a gene; V was cut back by 2 bases and J by 4 bases. This CDR3 has 17 amino acids. CDR1 and CDR2 from the germline V gene are SGHKS and YYEKEE (reference sequence). The CDR3 coding sequence is TGTGCCAGCAGCTTTACCTCGGGACAGGTTAATCGCTATGGCTACACCTTC. Protein: CASSFTSGQVNRYGYTF.

J is TRBJ1-5 and V is TRBV6-5; D is ambiguous. The CDR3 has 16 residues. V gave up 1 base and J gave up 1 base, with 11 bases separating them. Germline CDR1 reads MNHEY; CDR2 reads SVGAGI. The CDR3 loop is CASSYFAPSSNQPQHF. The CDR3 DNA reads as TGTGCCAGCAGTTACTTCGCCCCTTCGAGCAATCAGCCCCAGCATTTT.

The chain carries TRBV19 and TRBJ1-5, with TRBD1 matching 10 bases. Germline V gives CDR1 LNHDA, CDR2 SQIVND (reference sequence). The CDR3 has 15 amino acids. The trim removed 4 bases at V and 6 bases at J, leaving 6 bases unmatched. CDR3 DNA: TGTGCCAGTAGTACCTGGACAGGGGGGGGTCAGCCCCAGCATTTT. It yields the protein CASSTWTGGGQPQHF.

V usage is TRBV28 and J usage is TRBJ2-3, with 11 nucleotides matching TRBD2. The germline V gene has CDR1 MDHEN and CDR2 SYDVKM. The CDR3 contains 15 residues. Trimming removed 3 bases from V and 8 bases from J; junction bases left unmatched: 7. For the CDR3, the DNA is TGTGCCAGCAGTTTCGTCCTAGCGGGAGGCTTTACGCAGTATTTT. It specifies CASSFVLAGGFTQYF.

V and J are TRBV19 and TRBJ1-5; D is unclear. Germline CDR1 is LNHDA and CDR2 is SQIVND (reference sequence). There are 14 residues in the CDR3. V was shortened by 3 bases and J by 6 bases, with 12 bases between the two germline ends. The CDR3 protein is CASSIRSTSQPQHF. The CDR3 region has the DNA TGTGCCAGTAGTATTAGGAGTACAAGTCAGCCCCAGCATTTT.

This clone was counted only a few times. This sequence joins TRBV5-6 and TRBJ1-1; 9 positions match TRBD1. The CDR3 sequence is 16 residues long. Trimming removed 4 bases from V and 0 bases from J; junction bases left unmatched: 7. In germline, CDR1 is SGHDT, CDR2 YYEEEE. The CDR3 bases are TGTGCCAGCAGCCTCGGGGACAGGGCCCTGAACACTGAAGCTTTCTTT. It translates to CASSLGDRALNTEAFF.

CDR3 amino acids: CASSPPGAVFGYEQFF. The CDR3 nucleotides read TGTGCCAGCAGCCCCCCGGGCGCCGTATTCGGCTATGAGCAGTTCTTC. V usage is TRBV21-1 and J usage is TRBJ2-1. TRBV21-1 is a recognized pseudogene. The CDR3 is 16 amino acids.